This TCR beta chain comes out of a study of vaccination and CD4 T cells after COVID-19. The CDR3 loop spans 14 amino acids. Germline V gene lookup returns CDR1 MDHEN and CDR2 SYDVKM. Trimming removed 2 bases at V and 15 bases at J, with 20 bases between. Regarding the study as a whole: The authors identified 304 of 307 vaccine-specific clones in convalescent patients as spike mono-reactive. A nonsignificant median increase from 21 to 38 SARS-CoV-2-reactive clonotypes was observed.

The treatment here: roughly nine-day PBMC culture with coronavirus spike peptide pools or control peptides (ViraFEST assay). March to December 2020 was the span of positive PCR dates, which predated US Alpha, Beta and Delta variants. As to this clonotype: The antigen is undetermined.

Sequenced with the Oncomine TCR Beta short-read assay was DNA taken from cultured CD4+ T cells. TCRdb reprocessed the PCR reads via MiXCR and lists one record per CDR3 protein. There are some 5,900 distinct CDR3 sequences in the sample; more than 50% occur only once, and under 25% lies in the top ten. The TCR sequence derives from a human donor who had recovered from COVID-19. The V gene is TRBV28, the J gene TRBJ2-1; D perhaps matches TRBD2 (6 bases). Sequenced sample: CD4+ T cells from blood, cultured in vitro. The CDR3 spells CASSLESIVGGTFF. In DNA form, the CDR3 reads TGTGCCAGCAGTTTAGAGTCCATAGTGGGCGGGACGTTCTTC. Full variable domain (outside the CDR3, taken from reference TRBV28 and TRBJ2-1): DVKVTQSSRYLVKRTGEKVFLECVQDMDHENMFWYRQDPGLGLRLIYFSYDVKMKEKGDIPEGYSVSREKKERFSLILESASTNQTSMYLCASSLESIVGGTFFGPGTRLTVL.